The source of this T cell receptor beta chain is a study of regulatory T cells in long-lasting Graves disease. Time point noted: newly diagnosed GD, antithyroid drugs for less than 3 months. Extracted PBMC RNA gave rise to the TCR library. Investigators prepared the TCR beta libraries by applying iRepertoire HTBI primers and Arm-PCR of CDR3 regions. One entry per CDR3 protein, called by TCRdb with MiXCR from the multiplex PCR reads. The profile shows about 520,000 distinct CDR3 sequences, more than 10% of them singletons. At least ten counts were recorded for this clonotype. The same sample was also studied in work on T cells in Graves' hyperthyroidism and ophthalmopathy.

The clonotype comes from a young woman with Graves disease. The material sequenced was peripheral blood mononuclear cells (PBMCs), taken at new diagnosis, from a patient treated with antithyroid drugs.

Here the CDR3 reads CSAREGSWTGELFF. DNA for the CDR3: TGCAGTGCTAGAGAGGGTAGTTGGACCGGGGAGCTGTTTTTT. V is TRBV20-1 and J is TRBJ2-2; no firm D call. V was shortened by 0 bases and J by 5 bases, with 10 bases between the two germline ends. CDR3 length: 14 amino acids. Germline V gene data show CDR1 as DFQATT and CDR2 as SNEGSKA (reference sequence).